This T cell receptor beta chain was captured in a study of blood T cell repertoires in COVID-19. Across the whole study: Donors in the United States, Italy and Spain gave samples during acute or convalescent COVID-19.

There are 14 residues in the CDR3. V was clipped by 4 bases and J by 6 bases, with 16 bases between them. Clones were sequenced by immunoSEQ multiplex PCR, and TCRdb holds only the in-frame ones, with some missing. This table holds about 20,000 clones, over 80% found once. The V and J genes are TRBV23-1 and TRBJ2-7; D may be TRBD1 (6 bases). TRBV23-1 is reported as an ORF; its role is uncertain. The specimen sequenced was peripheral blood. This sequence originates from a man of 80 years or more with active or convalescent COVID-19. The CDR3 nucleotides read TGCGCCAGCAGTCCCAGGAGATACAGGGTCGAGCAGTACTTC. It specifies CASSPRRYRVEQYF.